These T cell receptor beta chains were read from a single sample in a study of T cell responses to AZD1222 COVID-19 vaccine. Method: immunoSEQ multiplex PCR; TCRdb's copy keeps in-frame clones and lacks some. The sample holds approximately 94,000 clones, over 90% seen once. The sample was peripheral blood, taken on day 0 of AZD1222 vaccination. Source of these receptors: an adult in good health. CDR3s include the opening cysteine and the closing phenylalanine or tryptophan. A D gene is named only where the DNA matches it firmly. Where a row states a size, it is once, few, many or the class of an expanded clone; other rows omit it.

>TRBJ2-5|.|TRBV5-6|.
CASSLEGVQETQYF
TGTGCCAGCAGCTTGGAGGGGGTCCAAGAGACCCAGTACTTC
>TRBJ1-3|.|TRBV28|.
CASNRTPSGNTIYF
TGTGCCAGCAATCGGACTCCCTCTGGAAACACCATATATTTT
>TRBJ2-1|.|TRBV28|TRBD2
CASSAGTSNNEQFF
TGTGCCAGCAGTGCCGGGACTAGCAACAATGAGCAGTTCTTC
>TRBJ2-3|.|TRBV3-1/TRBV3-2|TRBD2
CASSQTSGHTQYF
TGTGCCAGCAGCCAGACTAGCGGGCATACGCAGTATTTT
>TRBJ2-1|.|TRBV7-9|TRBD1
CASSEIGTGGIDEQFF
TGTGCCAGCAGCGAAATCGGGACAGGGGGCATCGATGAGCAGTTCTTC
>TRBJ2-1|.|TRBV29-1|.
CSVEAGWGQYNEQFF
TGCAGCGTTGAAGCCGGGTGGGGTCAGTACAATGAGCAGTTCTTC
>TRBJ1-2|.|TRBV28|TRBD1
CASSLLDRTNYGYTF
TGTGCCAGCAGTTTATTGGACAGGACTAACTATGGCTACACCTTC
>TRBJ1-1|.|TRBV28|TRBD1
CASSTLDRVNTEAFF
TGTGCCAGCAGCACTTTAGACAGGGTGAACACTGAAGCTTTCTTT
>TRBJ1-1|.|TRBV30|.
CAWSVGRSFTEAFF
TGTGCCTGGAGTGTTGGCAGGTCTTTCACTGAAGCTTTCTTT
>TRBJ1-1|.|TRBV27|.
CASSWVPEGGTEAFF
TGTGCCAGCAGCTGGGTTCCAGAAGGGGGCACTGAAGCTTTCTTT
>TRBJ2-3|.|TRBV6-6|TRBD2
CASSRLAGGDTQYF
TGTGCCAGCAGTAGACTAGCGGGAGGGGATACGCAGTATTTT
>TRBJ2-7|.|TRBV9|TRBD2
CASSSRPGLGYEQYF
TGTGCCAGCAGCTCCCGACCGGGACTAGGGTACGAGCAGTACTTC
>TRBJ1-3|.|TRBV4-1|.
CASSLGTVLFSGNTIYF
TGCGCCAGCAGCCTAGGGACTGTATTATTCTCTGGAAACACCATATATTTT
>TRBJ2-7|.|TRBV7-2|TRBD2
CASSLVLAGDYEQYF
TGTGCCAGCAGCTTAGTACTAGCGGGAGATTACGAGCAGTACTTC
>TRBJ1-2|.|TRBV7-9|TRBD1
CASSTQTGGAYGYTF
TGTGCCAGCAGCACGCAAACAGGGGGCGCGTATGGCTACACCTTC
>TRBJ1-2|.|TRBV9|.
CASSTGTNYGYTF
TGTGCCAGCTCCACAGGGACTAACTATGGCTACACCTTC
>TRBJ1-1|once|TRBV6-6|TRBD1
CASSSRTGANTEAFF
TGTGCCAGCAGTTCCAGGACAGGCGCGAACACTGAAGCTTTCTTT
>TRBJ2-2|.|TRBV5-1|.
CASYSRATGELFF
TGCGCCAGCTATTCTAGAGCTACCGGGGAGCTGTTTTTT
>TRBJ1-5|.|TRBV4-1|TRBD1
CASSQESGTGGFSQPQHF
TGCGCCAGCAGCCAAGAAAGCGGGACAGGGGGATTTTCCCAGCCCCAGCATTTT
>TRBJ1-6|.|TRBV27|.
CASSSGIYNSPLHF
TGTGCCAGCAGCTCAGGGATCTATAATTCACCCCTCCACTTT
>TRBJ2-3|.|TRBV19|.
CASSTFSLGTDTQYF
TGTGCCAGTAGTACCTTTTCTCTAGGCACAGATACGCAGTATTTT
>TRBJ1-6|once|TRBV5-1|TRBD1
CASSQVTGVQAPLHF
TGCGCCAGCAGTCAAGTGACAGGGGTTCAGGCACCCCTCCACTTT
>TRBJ1-4|.|TRBV18|.
CASSPNGAGVQVKLFF
TGTGCCAGCTCACCTAATGGAGCGGGGGTTCAGGTGAAACTGTTTTTT
>TRBJ2-2|.|TRBV6-4|.
CASSDSVGPTTGELFF
TGTGCCAGCAGTGACTCAGTTGGACCCACAACCGGGGAGCTGTTTTTT
>TRBJ1-1|.|TRBV28|.
CASSPYTGGNTEAFF
TGTGCCAGCAGCCCTTACACAGGAGGCAACACTGAAGCTTTCTTT
>TRBJ1-1|.|TRBV2|.
CASSRVTLTEAFF
TGTGCCAGCAGTCGGGTGACTCTCACTGAAGCTTTCTTT
>TRBJ2-2|.|TRBV27|TRBD2
CASSVSGLASTGELFF
TGTGCCAGCAGTGTCTCGGGACTAGCCTCCACCGGGGAGCTGTTTTTT
>TRBJ2-7|.|TRBV4-1|TRBD1
CASSQAGQGAYEQYF
TGCGCCAGCAGCCAAGCGGGACAGGGGGCCTACGAGCAGTACTTC
>TRBJ1-4|.|TRBV7-2|.
CASSPSGPTHEKLFF
TGTGCCAGCAGCCCTTCCGGGCCTACACACGAAAAACTGTTTTTT
>TRBJ1-2|.|TRBV7-2|.
CASSLPIRGGVGYGYTF
TGTGCCAGCAGCTTACCAATTAGGGGGGGCGTAGGCTATGGCTACACCTTC
>TRBJ2-7|.|TRBV7-9|TRBD2
CASSIAGENEQYF
TGTGCCAGCAGCATAGCGGGAGAGAACGAGCAGTACTTC
>TRBJ2-5|.|TRBV6-2/TRBV6-3|TRBD2
CASSTGTSSSLQETQYF
TGTGCCAGCAGTACCGGGACTAGCTCCTCCCTCCAAGAGACCCAGTACTTC
>TRBJ1-5|.|TRBV19|.
CASSAAYSNQPQHF
TGTGCCAGTAGTGCAGCTTATAGCAATCAGCCCCAGCATTTT
>TRBJ1-1|.|TRBV6-5|.
CASSYDPHLPNTEAFF
TGTGCCAGCAGTTACGACCCCCATCTACCCAACACTGAAGCTTTCTTT
>TRBJ2-3|.|TRBV9|.
CASSVDADTQYF
TGTGCCAGCAGCGTGGATGCAGATACGCAGTATTTT
>TRBJ2-5|.|TRBV3-1/TRBV3-2|TRBD2
CASSQDHPGGQETQYF
TGTGCCAGCAGCCAAGATCATCCGGGAGGGCAAGAGACCCAGTACTTC
>TRBJ1-2|.|TRBV19|TRBD1
CASRGTGHGYTF
TGTGCCAGTAGGGGGACAGGCCATGGCTACACCTTC
>TRBJ2-7|.|TRBV28|.
CASRSYEQYF
TGTGCCAGCAGATCCTACGAGCAGTACTTC
>TRBJ1-5|.|TRBV5-8|TRBD1
CASTAGQTWGNQPQHF
TGTGCCAGCACCGCGGGACAGACTTGGGGCAATCAGCCCCAGCATTTT
>TRBJ2-7|.|TRBV2|.
CASSNTGYEQYF
TGTGCCAGCAGTAATACAGGGTACGAGCAGTACTTC
>TRBJ2-1|.|TRBV28|.
CATLRDTSYNEQFF
TGTGCCACCCTCCGGGACACTTCCTACAATGAGCAGTTCTTC
>TRBJ1-3|.|TRBV28|.
CASSLILGSGNTIYF
TGTGCCAGCAGTTTGATATTGGGGTCAGGAAACACCATATATTTT
>TRBJ2-7|.|TRBV4-2|TRBD2
CASSQEASGSYEQYF
TGTGCCAGCAGCCAAGAGGCTAGCGGGAGTTACGAGCAGTACTTC
>TRBJ2-3|.|TRBV7-9|TRBD2
CASSLWAKRETDTQYF
TGTGCCAGCAGCTTATGGGCTAAGCGGGAAACAGATACGCAGTATTTT
>TRBJ1-5|.|TRBV6-5|.
CASSYSSRNNQPQHF
TGTGCCAGCAGTTACTCGAGCAGGAACAATCAGCCCCAGCATTTT
>TRBJ1-4|once|TRBV5-1|.
CASSETLATNEKLFF
TGCGCCAGTAGCGAGACCCTGGCAACTAATGAAAAACTGTTTTTT
>TRBJ2-3|.|TRBV19|TRBD2
CASSILASGRATDTQYF
TGTGCCAGTAGTATTTTGGCTAGCGGGAGAGCTACAGATACGCAGTATTTT
>TRBJ1-1|once|TRBV6-5|.
CASGRGRWGTEAFF
TGTGCCAGCGGACGGGGGAGGTGGGGCACTGAAGCTTTCTTT
>TRBJ2-7|.|TRBV19|TRBD2
CASSKQRGNSYEQYF
TGTGCCAGTAGTAAACAGCGGGGGAACTCCTACGAGCAGTACTTC
>TRBJ2-1|.|TRBV29-1|.
CSVAQSYNEQFF
TGCAGCGTCGCCCAGAGTTACAATGAGCAGTTCTTC
>TRBJ1-6|once|TRBV6-6|.
CASSRSGHINSPLHF
TGTGCCAGCAGTCGATCGGGACACATTAATTCACCCCTCCACTTT
>TRBJ2-7|.|TRBV6-4|.
CASSDSVGEQYF
TGTGCCAGCAGTGACTCGGTAGGCGAGCAGTACTTC
>TRBJ1-2|.|TRBV7-3|.
CASSSKPGDGYTF
TGTGCCAGCAGCTCCAAGCCAGGGGACGGCTACACCTTC
>TRBJ2-7|once|TRBV5-6|.
CASSNDYSYEQYF
TGTGCCAGCAGTAATGATTACTCCTACGAGCAGTACTTC
>TRBJ1-3|once|TRBV2|.
CASRGSGNTIYF
TGTGCCAGCCGGGGGAGTGGAAACACCATATATTTT
>TRBJ1-2|.|TRBV9|.
CASSAQGTSYGYTF
TGTGCCAGCAGCGCCCAAGGGACTTCCTATGGCTACACCTTC
>TRBJ1-1|.|TRBV7-9|TRBD1
CASSPLQGAGTEAFF
TGTGCCAGCAGCCCACTGCAGGGGGCAGGGACTGAAGCTTTCTTT